The subject of this entry is one T cell receptor beta chain. Its antigen is unknown. At one of its ends the junction is not consistent with the germline gene, which may arise from a read error. Patients with a history of autoimmune disease or on systemic immunosuppression were excluded. Profiled with immunoSEQ multiplex PCR; TCRdb holds only in-frame clones, not every one. The sample contains about 35,000 clones, approximately 79% of which appear only once. This sample stems from a study of OX40 agonist ivuxolimab in advanced cancers. Overall study: Administration of intravenous ivuxolimab to patients occurred every 2 weeks at 0.01 to 10 mg/kg.

The length of the CDR3 is 15 residues. From germline, CDR1 is MNHEY and CDR2 SVGAGI. Study observations and caveats: Mean expanded clone counts were higher in CD8+ than CD4+ T cells.

The V gene is TRBV6-5, the J gene TRBJ2-4; D is undetermined. Sequencing was performed on CD4+ or CD8+ T cells sorted from blood, taken in a trial of the OX40 agonist ivuxolimab. The sequence was collected from an adult with an advanced solid tumor such as melanoma, head and neck, liver or kidney cancer. The CDR3 region has the DNA TGTGCCAGCAGTTACTCGAGGTTCGGGCATCAAAGCCTTCTCTTC. It translates to CASSYSRFGHQSLLF.